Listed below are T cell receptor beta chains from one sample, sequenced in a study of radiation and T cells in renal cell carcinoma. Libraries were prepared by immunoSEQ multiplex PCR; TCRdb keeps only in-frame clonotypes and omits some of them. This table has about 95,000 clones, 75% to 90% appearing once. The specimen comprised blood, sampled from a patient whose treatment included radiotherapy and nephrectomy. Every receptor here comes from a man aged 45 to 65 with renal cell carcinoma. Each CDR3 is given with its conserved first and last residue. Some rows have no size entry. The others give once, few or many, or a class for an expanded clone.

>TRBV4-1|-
CASSQDWTGASRKLFF
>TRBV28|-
CASNQRQGEKLFF
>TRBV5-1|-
CASSLSESLYEQYF
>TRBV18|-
CASSPLVGGEGAQYF
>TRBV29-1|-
CSAGLIDSTSTDTQYF
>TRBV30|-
CAWKGRGVETQYF
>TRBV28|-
CASTDDRGYYEQYF
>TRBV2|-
CASSEWRGRNYGYTF
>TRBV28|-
CASSLEQLITDTQYF
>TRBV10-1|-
CASSGDSLTGELFF
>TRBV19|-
CASRPPGGPGTQYF
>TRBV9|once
CASNAGGSNEQFF